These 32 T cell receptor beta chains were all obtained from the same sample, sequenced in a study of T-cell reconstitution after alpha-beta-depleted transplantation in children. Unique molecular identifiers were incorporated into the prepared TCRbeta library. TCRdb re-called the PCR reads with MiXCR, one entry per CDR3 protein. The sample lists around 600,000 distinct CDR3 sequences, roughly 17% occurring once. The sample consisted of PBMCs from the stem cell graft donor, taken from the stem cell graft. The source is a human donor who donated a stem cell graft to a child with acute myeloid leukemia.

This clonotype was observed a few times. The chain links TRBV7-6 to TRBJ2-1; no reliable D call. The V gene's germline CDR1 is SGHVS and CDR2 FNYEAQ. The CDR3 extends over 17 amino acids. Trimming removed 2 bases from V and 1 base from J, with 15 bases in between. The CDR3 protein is CASSLRYMPVSYNEQFF. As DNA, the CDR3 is TGTGCCAGCAGCTTACGATACATGCCTGTATCCTACAATGAGCAGTTCTTC.

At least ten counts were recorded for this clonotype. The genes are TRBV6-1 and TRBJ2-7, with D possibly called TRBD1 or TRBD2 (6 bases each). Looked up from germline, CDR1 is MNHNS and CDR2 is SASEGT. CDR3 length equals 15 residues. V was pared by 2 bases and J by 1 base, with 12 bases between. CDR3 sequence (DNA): TGTGCCAGCAGTGAATCAGGGGCGGGATCCTACGAGCAGTACTTC. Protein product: CASSESGAGSYEQYF.

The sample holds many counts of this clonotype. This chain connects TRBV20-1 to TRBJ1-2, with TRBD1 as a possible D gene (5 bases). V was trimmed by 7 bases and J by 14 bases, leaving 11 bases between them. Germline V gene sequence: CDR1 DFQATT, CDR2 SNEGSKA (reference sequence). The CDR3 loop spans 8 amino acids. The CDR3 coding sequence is TGCAGTGTGAGCGGGGGGACCTTC. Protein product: CSVSGGTF.

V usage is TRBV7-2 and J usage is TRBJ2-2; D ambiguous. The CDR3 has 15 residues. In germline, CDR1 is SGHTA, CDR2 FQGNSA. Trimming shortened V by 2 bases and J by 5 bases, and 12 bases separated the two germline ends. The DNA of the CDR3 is TGTGCCAGCAGCTTAAAACCGACTTCGACCGGGGAGCTGTTTTTT. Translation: CASSLKPTSTGELFF.

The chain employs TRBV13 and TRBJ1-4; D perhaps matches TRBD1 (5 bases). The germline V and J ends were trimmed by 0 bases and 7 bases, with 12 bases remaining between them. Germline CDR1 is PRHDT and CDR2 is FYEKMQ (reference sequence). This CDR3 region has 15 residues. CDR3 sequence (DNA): TGTGCCAGCAGCTTAGGGGGGACCCCAAGTGAAAAACTGTTTTTT. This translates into CASSLGGTPSEKLFF.

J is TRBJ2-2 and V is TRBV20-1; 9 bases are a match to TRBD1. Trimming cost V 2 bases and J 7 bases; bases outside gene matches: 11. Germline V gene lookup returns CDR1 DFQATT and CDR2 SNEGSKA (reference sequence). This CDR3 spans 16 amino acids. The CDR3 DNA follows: TGCAGTGCTAGACCGGGACAGGGAAATTTTATCGGGGAGCTGTTTTTT. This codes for CSARPGQGNFIGELFF.

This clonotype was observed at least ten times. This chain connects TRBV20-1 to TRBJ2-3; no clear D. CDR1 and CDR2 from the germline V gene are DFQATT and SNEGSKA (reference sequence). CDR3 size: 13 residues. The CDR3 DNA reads TGCTCCTCCGGACCGTCAAGCACAGATACGCAGTATTTT. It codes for CSSGPSSTDTQYF.

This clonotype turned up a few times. The CDR3 loop is CASRTGTEADTQYF. The CDR3, as DNA: TGCGCCAGCAGGACCGGGACCGAAGCAGATACGCAGTATTTT. The chain links TRBV5-1 to TRBJ2-3; D tentatively fits TRBD1 or TRBD2 (5 bases each). Germline V CDR1 and CDR2: SGHRS, YFSETQ. Trimming cost V 5 bases and J 4 bases, with 14 bases left between them. This CDR3 has 14 amino acids.

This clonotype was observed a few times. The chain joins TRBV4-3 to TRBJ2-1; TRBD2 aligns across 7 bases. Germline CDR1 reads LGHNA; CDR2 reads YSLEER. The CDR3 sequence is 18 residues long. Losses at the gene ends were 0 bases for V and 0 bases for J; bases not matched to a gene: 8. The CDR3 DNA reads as TGCGCCAGCAGCCAAGATGGGCGCGGGGGTAGCTCCTACAATGAGCAGTTCTTC. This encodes CASSQDGRGGSSYNEQFF.

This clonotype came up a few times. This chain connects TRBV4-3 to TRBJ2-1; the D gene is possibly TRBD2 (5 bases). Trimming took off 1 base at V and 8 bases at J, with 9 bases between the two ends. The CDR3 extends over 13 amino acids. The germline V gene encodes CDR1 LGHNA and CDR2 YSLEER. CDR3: CASSQGEGDEQFF. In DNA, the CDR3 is TGCGCCAGCAGCCAAGGCGAGGGCGATGAGCAGTTCTTC.

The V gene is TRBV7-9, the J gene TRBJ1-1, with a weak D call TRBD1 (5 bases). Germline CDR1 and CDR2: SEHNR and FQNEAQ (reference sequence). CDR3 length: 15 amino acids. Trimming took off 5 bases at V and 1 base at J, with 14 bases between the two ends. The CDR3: CASSRQGARNTEAFF. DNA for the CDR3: TGTGCCAGCAGCCGACAAGGGGCAAGGAACACTGAAGCTTTCTTT. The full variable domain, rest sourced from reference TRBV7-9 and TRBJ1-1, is DTGVSQNPRHKITKRGQNVTFRCDPISEHNRLYWYRQTLGQGPEFLTYFQNEAQLEKSRLLSDRFSAERPKGSFSTLEIQRTEQGDSAMYLCASSRQGARNTEAFFGQGTRLTVV.

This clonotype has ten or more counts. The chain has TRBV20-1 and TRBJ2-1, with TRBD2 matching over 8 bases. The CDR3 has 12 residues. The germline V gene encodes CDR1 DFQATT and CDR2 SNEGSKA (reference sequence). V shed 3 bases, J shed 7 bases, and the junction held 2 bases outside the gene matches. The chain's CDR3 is CSASGGGNEQFF. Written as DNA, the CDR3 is TGCAGTGCTAGCGGGGGGGGAAATGAGCAGTTCTTC.

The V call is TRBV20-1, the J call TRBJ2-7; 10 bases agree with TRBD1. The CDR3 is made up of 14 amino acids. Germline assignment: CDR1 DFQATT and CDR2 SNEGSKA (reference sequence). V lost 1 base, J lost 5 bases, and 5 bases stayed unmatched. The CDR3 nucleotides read TGCAGTGCTAGAGTACGGGGGACAGGGGACGAGCAGTACGTC. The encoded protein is CSARVRGTGDEQYV.

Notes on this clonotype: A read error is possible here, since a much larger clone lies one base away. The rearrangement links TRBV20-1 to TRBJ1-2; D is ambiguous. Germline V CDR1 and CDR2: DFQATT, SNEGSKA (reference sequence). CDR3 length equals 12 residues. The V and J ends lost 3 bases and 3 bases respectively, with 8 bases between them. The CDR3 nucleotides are TGCAGTGCTAGTAACAGCTACTATGGCTACACCTTC. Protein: CSASNSYYGYTF.

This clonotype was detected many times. The CDR3 loop reads CASSPLTGPTYEQYF. In DNA, the CDR3 is TGTGCCAGCAGCCCTCTGACAGGACCCACCTACGAGCAGTACTTC. J is TRBJ2-7 and V is TRBV5-6, with D possibly matching TRBD1 (6 bases). The CDR3 consists of 15 residues. Trimming took off 4 bases at V and 2 bases at J, with 16 bases between the two ends. Germline V gene sequence: CDR1 SGHDT, CDR2 YYEEEE.

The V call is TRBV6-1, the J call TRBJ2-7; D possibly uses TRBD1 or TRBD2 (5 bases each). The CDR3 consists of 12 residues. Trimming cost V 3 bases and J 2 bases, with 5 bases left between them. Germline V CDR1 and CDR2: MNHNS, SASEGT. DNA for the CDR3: TGTGCCAGCAGTGAGGGGGCCTACGAGCAGTACTTC. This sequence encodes CASSEGAYEQYF.

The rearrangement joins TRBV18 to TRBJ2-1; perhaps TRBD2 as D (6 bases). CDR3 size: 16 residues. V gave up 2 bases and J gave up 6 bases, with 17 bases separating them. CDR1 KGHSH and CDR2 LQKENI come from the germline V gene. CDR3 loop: CASSPASVRSGNEQFF. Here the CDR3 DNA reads TGTGCCAGCTCACCAGCTAGCGTAAGGTCGGGCAATGAGCAGTTCTTC. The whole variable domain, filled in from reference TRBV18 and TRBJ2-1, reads NAGVMQNPRHLVRRRGQEARLRCSPMKGHSHVYWYRQLPEEGLKFMVYLQKENIIDESGMPKERFSAEFPKEGPSILRIQQVVRGDSAAYFCASSPASVRSGNEQFFGPGTRLTVL.

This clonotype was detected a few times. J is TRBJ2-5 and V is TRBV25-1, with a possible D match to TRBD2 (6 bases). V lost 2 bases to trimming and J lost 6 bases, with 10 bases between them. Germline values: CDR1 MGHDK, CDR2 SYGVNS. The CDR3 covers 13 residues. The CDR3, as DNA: TGTGCCAGCAGTGAAACCGGGAGCAAGACCCAGTACTTC. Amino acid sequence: CASSETGSKTQYF.

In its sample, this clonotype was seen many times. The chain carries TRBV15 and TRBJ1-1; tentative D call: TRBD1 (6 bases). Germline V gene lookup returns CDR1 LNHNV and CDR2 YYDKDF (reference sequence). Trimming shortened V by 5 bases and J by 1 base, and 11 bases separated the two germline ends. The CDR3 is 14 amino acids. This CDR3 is CATSPRQENTEAFF. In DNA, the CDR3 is TGTGCCACCAGCCCTCGACAGGAGAACACTGAAGCTTTCTTT.

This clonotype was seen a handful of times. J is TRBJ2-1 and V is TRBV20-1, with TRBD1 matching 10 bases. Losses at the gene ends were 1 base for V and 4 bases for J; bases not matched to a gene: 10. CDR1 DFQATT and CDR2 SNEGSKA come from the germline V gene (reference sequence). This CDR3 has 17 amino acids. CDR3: CSARGGTGATFYNEQFF. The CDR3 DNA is TGCAGTGCTAGAGGAGGGACAGGGGCGACTTTTTACAATGAGCAGTTCTTC.

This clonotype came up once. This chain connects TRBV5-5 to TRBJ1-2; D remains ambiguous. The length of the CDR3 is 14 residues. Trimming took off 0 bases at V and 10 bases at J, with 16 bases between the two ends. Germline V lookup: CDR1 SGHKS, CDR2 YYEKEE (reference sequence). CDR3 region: CASSLAEGFEVYTF. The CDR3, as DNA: TGTGCCAGCAGCTTGGCCGAAGGGTTTGAAGTCTACACCTTC.

CDR3 in DNA: TGTGCCAGCTTGGGGACGGTAGATCAGCCCCAGCATTTT. This codes for CASLGTVDQPQHF. This chain connects TRBV25-1 to TRBJ1-5, with a possible D match to TRBD1 (5 bases). Per germline, CDR1 MGHDK and CDR2 SYGVNS. V was trimmed by 8 bases and J by 5 bases, leaving 13 bases between them. The length of the CDR3 is 13 residues.

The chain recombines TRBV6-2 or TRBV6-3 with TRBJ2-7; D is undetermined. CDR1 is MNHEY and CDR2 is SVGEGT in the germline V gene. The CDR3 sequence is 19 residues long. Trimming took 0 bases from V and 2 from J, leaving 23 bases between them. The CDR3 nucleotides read TGTGCCAGCAGTTACTCGTCCCAGGACGACATCGTCGATACCTACGAGCAGTACTTC. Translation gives CASSYSSQDDIVDTYEQYF.

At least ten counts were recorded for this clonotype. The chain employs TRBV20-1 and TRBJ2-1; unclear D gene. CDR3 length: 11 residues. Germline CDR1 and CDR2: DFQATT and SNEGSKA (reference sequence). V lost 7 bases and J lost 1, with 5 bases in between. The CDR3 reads CSVSSYNEQFF. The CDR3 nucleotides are TGCAGTGTCTCATCCTACAATGAGCAGTTCTTC.

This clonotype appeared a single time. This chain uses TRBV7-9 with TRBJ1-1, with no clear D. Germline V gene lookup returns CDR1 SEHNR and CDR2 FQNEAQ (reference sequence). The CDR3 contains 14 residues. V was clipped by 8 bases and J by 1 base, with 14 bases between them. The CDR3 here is CASRAAGRNTEAFF. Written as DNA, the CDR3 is TGTGCCAGCCGGGCCGCGGGGAGGAACACTGAAGCTTTCTTT. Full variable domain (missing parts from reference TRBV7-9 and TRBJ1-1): DTGVSQNPRHKITKRGQNVTFRCDPISEHNRLYWYRQTLGQGPEFLTYFQNEAQLEKSRLLSDRFSAERPKGSFSTLEIQRTEQGDSAMYLCASRAAGRNTEAFFGQGTRLTVV.

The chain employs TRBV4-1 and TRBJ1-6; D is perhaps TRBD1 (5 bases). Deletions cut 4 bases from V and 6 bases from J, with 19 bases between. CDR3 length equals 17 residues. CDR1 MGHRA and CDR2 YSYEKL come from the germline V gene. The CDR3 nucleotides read TGCGCCAGCAGCCCGAACCGAATTAGACAGATTAATTCACCCCTCCACTTT. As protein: CASSPNRIRQINSPLHF.

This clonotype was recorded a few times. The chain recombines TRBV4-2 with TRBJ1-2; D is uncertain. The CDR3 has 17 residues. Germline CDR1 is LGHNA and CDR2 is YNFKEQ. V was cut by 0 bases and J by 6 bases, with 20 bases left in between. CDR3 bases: TGTGCCAGCAGCCAAGATATTGAAGCAGGCCTTCGTAATGGCTACACCTTC. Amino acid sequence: CASSQDIEAGLRNGYTF.

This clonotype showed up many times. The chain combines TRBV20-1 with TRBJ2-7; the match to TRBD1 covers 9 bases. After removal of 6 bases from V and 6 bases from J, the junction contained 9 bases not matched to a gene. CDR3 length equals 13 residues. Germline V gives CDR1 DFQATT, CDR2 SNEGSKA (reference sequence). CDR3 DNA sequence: TGCAGTGCGATACTGACAGGGGGGGGCGAGCAGTACTTC. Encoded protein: CSAILTGGGEQYF.

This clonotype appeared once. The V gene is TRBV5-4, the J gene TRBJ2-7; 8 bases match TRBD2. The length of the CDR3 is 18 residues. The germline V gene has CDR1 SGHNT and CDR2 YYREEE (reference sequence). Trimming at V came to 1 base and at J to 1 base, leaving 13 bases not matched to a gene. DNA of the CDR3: TGTGCCAGCAGCTTGCGGGGTAGCGGGGACACTATTTCCTACGAGCAGTACGTC. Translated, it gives CASSLRGSGDTISYEQYV.

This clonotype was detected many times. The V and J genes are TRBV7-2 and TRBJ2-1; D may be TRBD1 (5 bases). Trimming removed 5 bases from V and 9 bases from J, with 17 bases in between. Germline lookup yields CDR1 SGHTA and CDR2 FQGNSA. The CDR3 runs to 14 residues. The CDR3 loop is CASSPGRAPGEQFF. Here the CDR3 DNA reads TGTGCCAGCAGCCCTGGCAGGGCCCCAGGTGAGCAGTTCTTC.

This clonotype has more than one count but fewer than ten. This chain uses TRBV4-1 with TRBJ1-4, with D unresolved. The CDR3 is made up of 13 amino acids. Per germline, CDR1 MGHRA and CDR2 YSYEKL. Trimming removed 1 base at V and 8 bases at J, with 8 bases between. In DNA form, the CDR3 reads TGCGCCAGCAGCCAAGGACTGGTAGAAAAACTGTTTTTT. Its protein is CASSQGLVEKLFF.

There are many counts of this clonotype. CDR3 in amino acids: CSAREVLDNEQFF. The CDR3 DNA reads as TGCAGTGCTAGAGAGGTGCTCGACAATGAGCAGTTCTTC. This sequence joins TRBV20-1 and TRBJ2-1; D not certain. Trimming took off 0 bases at V and 5 bases at J, with 8 bases between the two ends. Germline V gives CDR1 DFQATT, CDR2 SNEGSKA (reference sequence). The CDR3 has 13 residues.